One and the same sample provided the 30 T cell receptor beta chains below, sequenced in a study of T cell responses to AZD1222 COVID-19 vaccine. Clones were sequenced by immunoSEQ multiplex PCR, and TCRdb holds only the in-frame ones, with some missing. In the table there are approximately 80,000 clones, approximately 86% of which are singletons. Sequences were derived from peripheral blood, sampled on day 0 of AZD1222 vaccination. The receptor set was obtained from an adult in good health.

This chain joins TRBV9 and TRBJ1-1, with D possibly being TRBD1 (5 bases). Germline-derived CDR1 and CDR2 are SGDLS and YYNGEE. This CDR3 is built from 16 residues. The V end lost 1 base, the J end lost 3 bases, and 16 bases lay between the germline ends. Written as DNA, the CDR3 is TGTGCCAGCAGCGTAAAGGGAGGTAAAGGGGACACTGAAGCTTTCTTT. As protein: CASSVKGGKGDTEAFF.

The genes are TRBV5-1 and TRBJ1-4, with 10 bases lining up with TRBD1. Germline trimming cut 4 bases from V and 0 bases from J; bases unmatched to any gene: 9. Germline CDR1 reads SGHRS; CDR2 reads YFSETQ. The CDR3 length is 18 residues. The CDR3 here is CASSLTGGALTTNEKLFF. The CDR3 DNA sequence: TGCGCCAGCAGCCTGACAGGGGGCGCCCTCACAACTAATGAAAAACTGTTTTTT.

This clone was seen more than once but under ten times. The rearrangement uses TRBV2 and TRBJ1-5; 7 positions agree with TRBD1. The CDR3 consists of 16 residues. J was trimmed by 9 bases and V by 4 bases; bases with no gene match: 15. Germline-derived CDR1 and CDR2 are SNHLY and FYNNEI. CDR3 sequence: CASSAIRQGGDGPQHF. CDR3 sequence (DNA): TGTGCCAGCAGTGCGATTCGACAGGGTGGGGACGGGCCCCAGCATTTT.

The chain is built from TRBV7-2 and TRBJ2-4, with 8 bases that match TRBD2. Per germline, CDR1 SGHTA and CDR2 FQGNSA. The CDR3 is 16 residues long. V lost 4 bases to trimming and J lost 0 bases; unmatched junction nucleotides: 5. The CDR3 nucleotides read TGTGCCAGCAGCTATAGCGGGAACCTAGCCAAAAACATTCAGTACTTC. This codes for CASSYSGNLAKNIQYF.

This clone was observed once. The CDR3 coding sequence is TGTGCCAGCAGCTCATCCCGGGACAGGTACTACGAGCAGTACTTC. Amino acid sequence: CASSSSRDRYYEQYF. V and J are TRBV21-1 and TRBJ2-7; the D call of TRBD1 is as the table states it, not checked on the DNA. TRBV21-1 is designated a pseudogene. The CDR3 is 15 residues long.

The chain recombines TRBV5-1 with TRBJ2-7; tentative D call: TRBD1 (6 bases). Trimming left V 0 bases short and J 2 bases short, with 12 bases between. The CDR3 totals 15 residues. CDR1 and CDR2 from the germline V gene are SGHRS and YFSETQ. The CDR3 nucleotides read TGCGCCAGCAGCTTGGGAACGACAGGAACCTACGAGCAGTACTTC. It encodes CASSLGTTGTYEQYF.

The V and J genes are TRBV19 and TRBJ2-1; D is possibly TRBD2 (8 bases). The germline V gene has CDR1 LNHDA and CDR2 SQIVND (reference sequence). The CDR3 runs 17 residues. V was pared by 5 bases and J by 8 bases, with 25 bases between. CDR3 coding DNA: TGTGCCAGTAGTGCCCCCCCAGCGGGAGTAGGGGGCGATGAGCAGTTCTTC. This gives the protein CASSAPPAGVGGDEQFF. The full variable domain, with the rest looked up from reference TRBV19 and TRBJ2-1, is DGGITQSPKYLFRKEGQNVTLSCEQNLNHDAMYWYRQDPGQGLRLIYYSQIVNDFQKGDIAEGYSVSREKKESFPLTVTSAQKNPTAFYLCASSAPPAGVGGDEQFFGPGTRLTVL.

The chain couples TRBV29-1 to TRBJ2-2; the D gene is possibly TRBD2 (6 bases). Trimming stripped 4 bases from V and 7 bases from J, with 16 bases between. The CDR3 spans 14 residues. Germline values: CDR1 SQVTM, CDR2 ANQGSEA. Here the CDR3 reads CSVVIGREGGELFF. The CDR3 coding sequence is TGCAGCGTTGTCATCGGGAGAGAGGGCGGGGAGCTGTTTTTT.

Here the CDR3 reads CASSQEVGNTEAFF. CDR3 sequence (DNA): TGTGCCAGCAGCCAAGAGGTCGGGAACACTGAAGCTTTCTTT. The V gene is TRBV3-1 (or the pseudogene TRBV3-2), the J gene TRBJ1-1; D gene unclear. The CDR3 has 14 residues. CDR1 and CDR2 from the germline V gene are LGHDT and YNNKEL (reference sequence). V was clipped by 0 bases and J by 1 base, with 6 bases between them.

The chain recombines TRBV24-1 with TRBJ2-1, with D perhaps matching TRBD2 (5 bases). The CDR3 runs 14 residues. Germline CDR1 is KGHDR and CDR2 is SFDVKD. V lost 3 bases, J lost 8 bases, and 13 bases lay in between. The CDR3 is CATSDIARGDEQFF. CDR3 bases: TGTGCCACCAGTGATATCGCTCGGGGTGATGAGCAGTTCTTC.

The V and J genes are TRBV5-5 and TRBJ2-2; maybe TRBD2 (7 bases). The CDR3 covers 15 residues. Trimming left V 7 bases short and J 4 bases short, with 17 bases between. The germline V gene has CDR1 SGHKS and CDR2 YYEKEE (reference sequence). CDR3 DNA: TGTGCCAGCCGCCCAGGGGAGGGAAGCACCGGGGAGCTGTTTTTT. It translates to CASRPGEGSTGELFF.

This chain uses TRBV6-4 with TRBJ2-1; 7 bases agree with TRBD2. Germline V gene data show CDR1 as MRHNA and CDR2 as SNTAGT. The CDR3 sequence is 15 residues long. V lost 2 bases and J lost 0; bases outside the gene matches: 1. CDR3 sequence (DNA): TGTGCCAGCAGTGACGGGGAGGGCTCCTACAATGAGCAGTTCTTC. Translating it yields CASSDGEGSYNEQFF.

This clone was recorded only once. This rearrangement joins TRBV7-2 to TRBJ1-2, with no clear D. The CDR3 spans 14 residues. V lost 5 bases and J 6 bases, leaving 16 bases between the germline ends. Germline-derived CDR1 and CDR2 are SGHTA and FQGNSA. The CDR3 spells CASSPGGLPDGYTF. As DNA, the CDR3 is TGTGCCAGCAGCCCCGGAGGGTTACCGGATGGCTACACCTTC.

The rearrangement joins TRBV19 to TRBJ2-7, with 8 positions matching TRBD1. Germline CDR1 and CDR2: LNHDA and SQIVND (reference sequence). The CDR3 is 14 amino acids. V gave up 0 bases and J gave up 9 bases; unmatched junction bases: 7. CDR3 residues: CASSIDLGQAGQYF. The CDR3 DNA follows: TGTGCCAGTAGTATAGATCTGGGACAGGCGGGGCAGTACTTC.

V gene TRBV7-8 combines with J gene TRBJ1-1; D unclear. The CDR3 is made up of 14 amino acids. V lost 3 bases and J 1 base, leaving 9 bases between the germline ends. Germline V gives CDR1 SGHVS, CDR2 FQNEAQ. DNA for the CDR3: TGTGCCAGCAGCTTTAGGACCGCGAACACTGAAGCTTTCTTT. Translating it yields CASSFRTANTEAFF.

This clone was seen once. The chain employs TRBV7-9 and TRBJ1-3; D is unresolved. Germline V gene data show CDR1 as SEHNR and CDR2 as FQNEAQ (reference sequence). This CDR3 has 15 amino acids. Trimming took off 4 bases at V and 1 base at J, with 11 bases between the two ends. CDR3 protein: CASSYRGTSGNTIYF. The CDR3 nucleotides are TGTGCCAGCAGCTACCGAGGTACTTCTGGAAACACCATATATTTT.

This chain connects TRBV28 to TRBJ1-3; unclear D gene. V gave up 2 bases and J gave up 2 bases, with 13 bases separating them. This CDR3 region has 16 residues. Per germline, CDR1 MDHEN and CDR2 SYDVKM. The CDR3 DNA follows: TGTGCCAGCAGTTTAGGAGGCGGGTTGCCTGGAAACACCATATATTTT. It codes for CASSLGGGLPGNTIYF.

The J gene is TRBJ2-1, the V gene TRBV6-5; the D is unclear. This CDR3 spans 12 amino acids. The germline V gene encodes CDR1 MNHEY and CDR2 SVGAGI. With 5 bases removed from V and 6 bases from J, the gap between germline ends came to 8 bases. CDR3 nucleotide sequence: TGTGCCAGCAGTAACAGCGTCAATGAGCAGTTCTTC. It yields the protein CASSNSVNEQFF.

The chain has TRBV9 and TRBJ2-7; TRBD1 matches at 9 bases. CDR1 SGDLS and CDR2 YYNGEE come from the germline V gene. The CDR3 is 14 amino acids. The junction had 8 bases not matched to a gene; V was cut back by 4 bases and J by 6 bases. CDR3 amino acids: CASSRVDRGGEQYF. CDR3 DNA: TGTGCCAGCAGCAGGGTCGACAGGGGGGGCGAGCAGTACTTC.

V is TRBV6-5 and J is TRBJ1-5; D remains ambiguous. The CDR3 is 14 amino acids. Germline CDR1 reads MNHEY; CDR2 reads SVGAGI. Trimming took 7 bases from V and 6 from J, leaving 16 bases between them. CDR3 DNA sequence: TGTGCCAGCACCAAATCCACCGGGAGTCAGCCCCAGCATTTT. Translation: CASTKSTGSQPQHF.

On this clone itself: Its ends do not fully match the called genes, so a read error is possible. The CDR3 is CATSEGGKYGYTF. Here the CDR3 DNA reads TGTGCCACAAGTGAGGGGGGGAAGTATGGCTACACCTTC. This chain links TRBV24-1 with TRBJ1-2; D may be TRBD1 (6 bases). Germline loops: CDR1 KGHDR, CDR2 SFDVKD. The CDR3 spans 13 residues.

The chain links TRBV19 to TRBJ1-2; TRBD1 matches at 8 bases. The CDR3 has 17 amino acids. Losses at the gene ends were 6 bases for V and 1 base for J; bases not matched to a gene: 13. CDR1 and CDR2 from the germline V gene are LNHDA and SQIVND (reference sequence). CDR3 in DNA: TGTGCCAGTAGCTCACTTCGAGGCGACAGGGGTAACTATGGCTACACCTTC. The encoded protein is CASSSLRGDRGNYGYTF.

The gene calls are TRBV29-1 and TRBJ1-4; possibly TRBD1 for D (5 bases). The CDR3 is 12 amino acids. Germline V gives CDR1 SQVTM, CDR2 ANQGSEA. Deletions cut 4 bases from V and 5 bases from J, with 8 bases between. The CDR3 protein is CSVARENEKLFF. CDR3 bases: TGCAGCGTTGCCAGGGAAAATGAAAAACTGTTTTTT. Supplemented by reference TRBV29-1 and TRBJ1-4, the full variable domain reads SAVISQKPSRDICQRGTSLTIQCQVDSQVTMMFWYRQQPGQSLTLIATANQGSEATYESGFVIDKFPISRPNLTFSTLTVSNMSPEDSSIYLCSVARENEKLFFGSGTQLSVL.

The chain joins TRBV5-8 to TRBJ2-1; a possible D gene is TRBD1 (5 bases). Trimming stripped 0 bases from V and 11 bases from J, with 15 bases between. Germline CDR1 reads SGHTS; CDR2 reads YDEGEE. The CDR3 runs to 14 residues. The CDR3 DNA is TGTGCCAGCAGCTTGGAGGGGCCCACTCGGCAGCAGTTCTTC. This sequence encodes CASSLEGPTRQQFF.

The gene calls are TRBV3-1 (or the pseudogene TRBV3-2) and TRBJ2-5, with 8 bases identical to TRBD1. Germline V gives CDR1 LGHDT, CDR2 YNNKEL (reference sequence). The CDR3 consists of 14 residues. V was pared by 6 bases and J by 2 bases, with 5 bases of the junction left unmatched. The DNA for the CDR3 is TGTGCCAGCAGTCTAGACAGGGGTCAAGAGACCCAGTACTTC. It is translated as CASSLDRGQETQYF.

The chain carries TRBV11-2 and TRBJ2-7; D remains unclear. The CDR3 consists of 17 residues. Trimming stripped 0 bases from V and 5 bases from J, with 20 bases between. Per the germline V gene, CDR1 is SGHAT and CDR2 is FQNNGV. The CDR3 nucleotides read TGTGCCAGCAGCTTAGATTGGTTTACCCGGGCGGTCCACGAGCAGTACTTC. Its translation is CASSLDWFTRAVHEQYF.

V usage is TRBV7-6 and J usage is TRBJ2-7, with TRBD2 matching over 7 bases. The J segment lost 0 bases and the V segment lost 5 bases, leaving 13 bases of the junction unmatched. CDR3 length: 17 residues. CDR1 and CDR2 from the germline V gene are SGHVS and FNYEAQ. The CDR3 coding sequence is TGTGCCAGCAGCCCCTCGTTGGGCGGGAGTAACTCCTACGAGCAGTACTTC. Protein sequence: CASSPSLGGSNSYEQYF.

The chain joins TRBV15 to TRBJ1-4, with D uncertain. Germline values: CDR1 LNHNV, CDR2 YYDKDF (reference sequence). This CDR3 spans 15 amino acids. Trimming took off 6 bases at V and 0 bases at J, with 11 bases between the two ends. The CDR3 loop is CATSTSGSTNEKLFF. DNA for the CDR3: TGTGCCACCAGTACATCGGGCTCAACTAATGAAAAACTGTTTTTT.

This sequence joins TRBV6-1 and TRBJ2-2, with unresolved D. Looked up from germline, CDR1 is MNHNS and CDR2 is SASEGT. Trimming shortened V by 2 bases and J by 6 bases, and 16 bases separated the two germline ends. The CDR3 is 16 amino acids. The CDR3 region has the DNA TGTGCCAGCAGTGAAAACGAAGGGTGGCTGGCCGGGGAGCTGTTTTTT. Translation gives CASSENEGWLAGELFF.

This clone was recorded a few times. Other DNA sequences of this sample code for an identical CDR3. The chain's CDR3 is CASSLGNTGELFF. The CDR3 nucleotides read TGCGCCAGCAGCTTGGGGAACACCGGGGAGCTGTTTTTT. The chain uses TRBV5-1 and TRBJ2-2, with unresolved D. The CDR3 has 13 residues. V was trimmed by 0 bases and J by 1 base, leaving 1 base between them. Per germline, CDR1 SGHRS and CDR2 YFSETQ. The whole variable domain, remainder taken from reference TRBV5-1 and TRBJ2-2, is KAGVTQTPRYLIKTRGQQVTLSCSPISGHRSVSWYQQTPGQGLQFLFEYFSETQRNKGNFPGRFSGRQFSNSRSEMNVSTLELGDSALYLCASSLGNTGELFFGEGSRLTVL.